Sequencing of this T cell receptor beta chain was carried out in a study of T-cell memory formation after mild COVID-19. The V gene lost 5 bases and the J gene lost 0 bases, with 14 bases spanning the gap. Germline V gives CDR1 SEHNR, CDR2 FQNEAQ (reference sequence). This CDR3 region has 15 residues. TCRdb recomputed calls from the 5' RACE reads with MiXCR, one row per CDR3 protein. Of about 610,000 distinct CDR3 sequences listed, around a sixth were seen once; the top ten hold roughly 8%. The chain links TRBV7-9 to TRBJ2-7; D is perhaps TRBD1 (6 bases). The receptor was isolated from an adult woman who had mild COVID-19 (a few samples of this study predate the infection). Cell type and time point are not known. Sequenced sample: PBMCs or a T cell subset sorted from them (not recorded which). The CDR3 DNA follows: TGTGCCAGCAGCCAAGCGGTACAGGGCTCCTACGAGCAGTACTTC. The encoded protein is CASSQAVQGSYEQYF.